A selection of T cell receptor beta chains follows, all from one sample in a study of T cells in Graves' hyperthyroidism and ophthalmopathy. TCRdb independently ran MiXCR on the multiplex PCR reads; one entry per CDR3 protein. The data hold fewer than 400,000 distinct CDR3 sequences, with over 11% observed a single time. Sequencing was done on a sample of blood. These receptors originate from a man in his fifties with Graves' ophthalmopathy. CDR3s include the opening cysteine and the closing phenylalanine or tryptophan. A D gene is named only where the DNA matches it firmly. Only part of the rows carry a size: once, few, many, or a class if the clone is expanded.

DNA: TGTGCCAGCAGTGACGGTCTAGCGGGGACTAGCTCCTACAATGAGCAGTTCTTC
CDR3: CASSDGLAGTSSYNEQFF
D: TRBD2
V: TRBV2
size: many
J: TRBJ2-1

DNA: TGTGCCTGGAGTTTACTAGCAGCCGCGAACACCGGGGAGCTGTTTTTT
CDR3: CAWSLLAAANTGELFF
D: NA
V: TRBV30
size: many
J: TRBJ2-2

DNA: TGTGCCAGCAGTTTGACAGGCCCCAATCAGCCCCAGCATTTT
CDR3: CASSLTGPNQPQHF
D: NA
V: TRBV28
size: few
J: TRBJ1-5

DNA: TGTGCCAGCAGTCCCAAGGCAGTCTCCTACGAGCAGTACTTC
CDR3: CASSPKAVSYEQYF
D: NA
V: TRBV27
size: many
J: TRBJ2-7

DNA: TGTGCCAGTAGTATAGCCCCCCGGACAGGCAATCAGCCCCAGCATTTT
CDR3: CASSIAPRTGNQPQHF
D: NA
V: TRBV19
size: once
J: TRBJ1-5

DNA: TGCGCCAGCAGTCACGGGACTCCCTCGAATGAGCAGTTCTTC
CDR3: CASSHGTPSNEQFF
D: NA
V: TRBV5-1
size: few
J: TRBJ2-1

DNA: TGTGCCAGCCAGGGGGCGGGGGAGACCCAGTACTTC
CDR3: CASQGAGETQYF
D: TRBD1
V: TRBV2
size: many
J: TRBJ2-5

DNA: TGTGCCAGCCGGAGAACCGGGGAGCTGTTTTTT
CDR3: CASRRTGELFF
D: NA
V: TRBV12-3/TRBV12-4
size: many
J: TRBJ2-2

DNA: TGTGCCAGCAGCTTAGGGACCGGGACTAGCGGGAGACACCTCCCACCGAATGAGCAGTTCTTC
CDR3: CASSLGTGTSGRHLPPNEQFF
D: TRBD2
V: TRBV11-2
size: few
J: TRBJ2-1

DNA: TGCAGTGCCATCCAAGGGCAATCAGTATCGGGGGGTTCACCCCTCCACTTT
CDR3: CSAIQGQSVSGGSPLHF
D: NA
V: TRBV20-1
size: few
J: TRBJ1-6

DNA: TGTGCCAGTAGGACAGGCGGGTACACTGAAGCTTTCTTT
CDR3: CASRTGGYTEAFF
D: TRBD1
V: TRBV28
size: many
J: TRBJ1-1

DNA: TGTGCCAGCTCAGCGGGGACAGACTCTGGAAACACCATATATTTT
CDR3: CASSAGTDSGNTIYF
D: TRBD1
V: TRBV18
size: NA
J: TRBJ1-3

DNA: TGTGCCTGGAGTGTTTCTAAGACTACAGATACGCAGTATTTT
CDR3: CAWSVSKTTDTQYF
D: NA
V: TRBV30
size: many
J: TRBJ2-3

DNA: TGTGCCAGCAGCCCCATAGCATTTCAAGAGACCCAGTACTTC
CDR3: CASSPIAFQETQYF
D: NA
V: TRBV5-5
size: few
J: TRBJ2-5

DNA: TGCAGTGCTAGCGCATCTGAGTCTGAAGCTTTCTTT
CDR3: CSASASESEAFF
D: NA
V: TRBV20-1
size: few
J: TRBJ1-1

DNA: TGTGCCAGCAGTCGAACCGGGACGACCTACAATGAGCAGTTCTTC
CDR3: CASSRTGTTYNEQFF
D: NA
V: TRBV11-3
size: many
J: TRBJ2-1

DNA: TGTGCCAGCAGCTCCCAGTTGAACACTGAAGCTTTCTTT
CDR3: CASSSQLNTEAFF
D: NA
V: TRBV7-3
size: many
J: TRBJ1-1

DNA: TGTGCCATCAGTGAAAAGCGGGAGTCCGACTTTACAGATACGCAGTATTTT
CDR3: CAISEKRESDFTDTQYF
D: TRBD2
V: TRBV10-3
size: many
J: TRBJ2-3

DNA: TGTGCCAGCAGTCGGGGAGGGGGCTATGGCTACACCTTC
CDR3: CASSRGGGYGYTF
D: NA
V: TRBV6-1
size: many
J: TRBJ1-2

DNA: TGCGCCAGCAGCTTTAGAATAGAGACCCAGTACTTC
CDR3: CASSFRIETQYF
D: NA
V: TRBV5-1
size: many
J: TRBJ2-5

DNA: TGTGCCATATGGGCCGATGGCTTCGATGAGCAGTTCTTC
CDR3: CAIWADGFDEQFF
D: NA
V: TRBV10-3
size: many
J: TRBJ2-1

DNA: TGTGCCACCAGTGACGCCGGGACCCCAATAGGTCAGCCCCAGCATTTT
CDR3: CATSDAGTPIGQPQHF
D: NA
V: TRBV24-1
size: few
J: TRBJ1-5

DNA: TGTGCCAGCTCCCCAGGAGGACAGGGGAACGAGCAGTACTTC
CDR3: CASSPGGQGNEQYF
D: TRBD1
V: TRBV18
size: few
J: TRBJ2-7

DNA: TGTGCCAGCAGCGCGGGACTACTCACCGGGGAGCTGTTTTTT
CDR3: CASSAGLLTGELFF
D: TRBD2
V: TRBV7-8
size: NA
J: TRBJ2-2

DNA: TGTGCCAGCAGCCGAATCGTGGGGATAACCACAGATACGCAGTATTTT
CDR3: CASSRIVGITTDTQYF
D: NA
V: TRBV11-2
size: many
J: TRBJ2-3

DNA: TGTGCCAGCAGCCAAGAGGTCAGGGGGCAACTCACCTTC
CDR3: CASSQEVRGQLTF
D: TRBD1
V: TRBV14
size: NA
J: TRBJ1-2

DNA: TGTGCCAGCAGCTTACTCAGGGGGCGGTCTACGCAGTATTTT
CDR3: CASSLLRGRSTQYF
D: TRBD1
V: TRBV7-9
size: many
J: TRBJ2-3

DNA: TGTGCCACCAGGGGACAGGGTGGTGACACTGAAGCTTTCTTT
CDR3: CATRGQGGDTEAFF
D: TRBD1
V: TRBV24-1
size: NA
J: TRBJ1-1

DNA: TGTGCCAGCAGGCCGCTCCGGGACAGGGGTTTCTTT
CDR3: CASRPLRDRGFF
D: TRBD1
V: TRBV12-3/TRBV12-4
size: many
J: TRBJ1-1

DNA: TGTGCCATCAGCCAGGGATCCGCGAACACTGAAGCTTTCTTT
CDR3: CAISQGSANTEAFF
D: NA
V: TRBV10-3
size: many
J: TRBJ1-1

DNA: TGTGCCCTGGGGAGGAAAAACATTCAGTACTTC
CDR3: CALGRKNIQYF
D: NA
V: TRBV24-1
size: NA
J: TRBJ2-4

DNA: TGTGCCAGCAGTTTAGAGAGGAGCCGCACAGATACGCAGTATTTT
CDR3: CASSLERSRTDTQYF
D: NA
V: TRBV27
size: NA
J: TRBJ2-3

DNA: TGCAGTGCGAGGGACTATCGTCAGTTCTTC
CDR3: CSARDYRQFF
D: TRBD2
V: TRBV20-1
size: many
J: TRBJ2-1

DNA: TGTGCCAGCAGTGAACCAGGGAGGAACACCGGGGAGCTGTTTTTT
CDR3: CASSEPGRNTGELFF
D: NA
V: TRBV6-1
size: NA
J: TRBJ2-2

DNA: TGCGCCAGCAGCTTGGGGACTAGCGGGAGCTCTGCTTATACGCAGTATTTT
CDR3: CASSLGTSGSSAYTQYF
D: TRBD2
V: TRBV5-1
size: NA
J: TRBJ2-3

DNA: TGCAGTGCCCTAGAGGGGGCCGCCACAGATACGCAGTATTTT
CDR3: CSALEGAATDTQYF
D: TRBD1
V: TRBV20-1
size: NA
J: TRBJ2-3

DNA: TGCAGTGTAACGGCGCTGCGAGACGAGCAGTACTTC
CDR3: CSVTALRDEQYF
D: NA
V: TRBV20-1
size: many
J: TRBJ2-7

DNA: TGTGCCAGCACCCCGGGACAGGGTTCCTACGAGCAGTACTTC
CDR3: CASTPGQGSYEQYF
D: TRBD1
V: TRBV27
size: many
J: TRBJ2-7

DNA: TGTGCCAGCAGCTTAACAGTCTCACCCGGTTACAATGAGCAGTTCTTC
CDR3: CASSLTVSPGYNEQFF
D: NA
V: TRBV7-2
size: NA
J: TRBJ2-1

DNA: TGTGCCATCAGTGGGGAGTCCTACAATGAGCAGTTCTTC
CDR3: CAISGESYNEQFF
D: NA
V: TRBV10-3
size: NA
J: TRBJ2-1

DNA: TGTGCCAGCAGGACTAGGGGCCGGGAGGGCTACACCTTC
CDR3: CASRTRGREGYTF
D: NA
V: TRBV27
size: NA
J: TRBJ1-2

DNA: TGTGCCAGCAGCTCCCGGGGAGGATCCTACGAGCAGTACTTC
CDR3: CASSSRGGSYEQYF
D: NA
V: TRBV11-2
size: many
J: TRBJ2-7

DNA: TGTGCCAGCAGCTCCGGGACTAGCGGGAGCTCCGCCGGGGAGCTGTTTTTT
CDR3: CASSSGTSGSSAGELFF
D: TRBD2
V: TRBV5-4
size: NA
J: TRBJ2-2

DNA: TGTGCCAGCAGCTTACATCCGGACACCGGGGAGCTGTTTTTT
CDR3: CASSLHPDTGELFF
D: NA
V: TRBV5-5
size: many
J: TRBJ2-2

DNA: TGTGCCAGCAGTCCGGGGGGGACTAGCGGGAGTGTTTACCAAGAGACCCAGTACTTC
CDR3: CASSPGGTSGSVYQETQYF
D: TRBD2
V: TRBV6-5
size: many
J: TRBJ2-5

DNA: TGTGCCAGCAGTTCCCCCGGGACTAGCGTTGAGAATGAGCAGTTCTTC
CDR3: CASSSPGTSVENEQFF
D: TRBD2
V: TRBV28
size: many
J: TRBJ2-1

DNA: TGTGCCAGCAGCCCACCGGCAGCTCTTGCAGTTTACTCTGGAAACACCATATATTTT
CDR3: CASSPPAALAVYSGNTIYF
D: NA
V: TRBV7-2
size: many
J: TRBJ1-3

DNA: TGTGCCAGCAGCCAAGATCAACTAGTTCTCACAAAAAGCAATGAGCAGTTCTTC
CDR3: CASSQDQLVLTKSNEQFF
D: NA
V: TRBV3-1
size: NA
J: TRBJ2-1

DNA: TGTGCCAGCAGTGTTAGCACAGCCTATGGCTACACCTTC
CDR3: CASSVSTAYGYTF
D: NA
V: TRBV2
size: few
J: TRBJ1-2

DNA: TGTGCCACCAGCGCGACGCGGGATCGCACAGATACGCAGTATTTT
CDR3: CATSATRDRTDTQYF
D: NA
V: TRBV15
size: few
J: TRBJ2-3

DNA: TGTGCCAGCAGTTTCCAGGGCGGGAGCACAGATACGCAGTATTTT
CDR3: CASSFQGGSTDTQYF
D: NA
V: TRBV12-3/TRBV12-4
size: many
J: TRBJ2-3

DNA: TGTGCCAGTAGTCCCGTCAGGGGAACCGGGGAGCTGTTTTTT
CDR3: CASSPVRGTGELFF
D: NA
V: TRBV19
size: NA
J: TRBJ2-2

DNA: TGTGCCAGCAGCTTAGATTCTAGCGGGGTGAACACCGGGGAGCTGTTTTTT
CDR3: CASSLDSSGVNTGELFF
D: TRBD2
V: TRBV7-3
size: few
J: TRBJ2-2

DNA: TGTGCCAGCAGCCCAGGACTAGCGGGAGGGCATGAGCAGTTCTTC
CDR3: CASSPGLAGGHEQFF
D: TRBD2
V: TRBV13
size: many
J: TRBJ2-1